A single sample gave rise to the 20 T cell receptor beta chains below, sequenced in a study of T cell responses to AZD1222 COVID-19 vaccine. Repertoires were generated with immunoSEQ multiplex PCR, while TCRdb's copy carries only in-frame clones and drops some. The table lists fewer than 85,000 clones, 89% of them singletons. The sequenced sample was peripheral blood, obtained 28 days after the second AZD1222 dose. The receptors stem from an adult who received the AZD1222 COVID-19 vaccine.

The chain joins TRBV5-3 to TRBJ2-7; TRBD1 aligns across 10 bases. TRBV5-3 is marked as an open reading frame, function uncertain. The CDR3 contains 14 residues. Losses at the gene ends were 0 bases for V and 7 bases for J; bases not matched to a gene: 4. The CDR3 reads CARSLEDRGWEQYF. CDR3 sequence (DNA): TGTGCCAGAAGCTTGGAGGACAGGGGGTGGGAGCAGTACTTC.

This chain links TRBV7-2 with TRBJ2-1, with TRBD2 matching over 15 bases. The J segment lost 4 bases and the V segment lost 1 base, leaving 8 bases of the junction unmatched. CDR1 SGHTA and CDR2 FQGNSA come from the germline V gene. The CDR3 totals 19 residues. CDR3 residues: CASSLVGLAGGPWYNEQFF. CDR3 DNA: TGTGCCAGCAGCTTAGTAGGACTAGCGGGGGGGCCTTGGTACAATGAGCAGTTCTTC. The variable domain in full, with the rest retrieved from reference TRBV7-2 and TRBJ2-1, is GAGVSQSPSNKVTEKGKDVELRCDPISGHTALYWYRQSLGQGLEFLIYFQGNSAPDKSGLPSDRFSAERTGGSVSTLTIQRTQQEDSAVYLCASSLVGLAGGPWYNEQFFGPGTRLTVL.

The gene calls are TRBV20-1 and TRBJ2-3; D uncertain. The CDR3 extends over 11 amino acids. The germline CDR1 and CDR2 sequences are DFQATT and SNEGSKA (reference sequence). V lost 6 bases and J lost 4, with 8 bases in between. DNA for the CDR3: TGCAGTGCCGGCGGCGCAGATACGCAGTATTTT. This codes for CSAGGADTQYF.

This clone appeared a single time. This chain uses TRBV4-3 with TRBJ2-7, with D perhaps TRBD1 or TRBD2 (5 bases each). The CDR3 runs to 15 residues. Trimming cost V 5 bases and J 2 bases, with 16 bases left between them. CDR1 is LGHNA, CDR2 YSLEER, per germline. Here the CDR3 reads CASSSDGTVPYEQYF. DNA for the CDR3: TGCGCCAGCAGCTCTGATGGGACGGTCCCCTACGAGCAGTACTTC.

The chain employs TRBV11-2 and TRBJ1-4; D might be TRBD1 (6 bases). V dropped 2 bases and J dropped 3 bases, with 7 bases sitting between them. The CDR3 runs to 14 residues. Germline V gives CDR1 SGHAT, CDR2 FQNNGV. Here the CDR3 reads CASSLTGSNEKLFF. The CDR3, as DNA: TGTGCCAGCAGCTTAACAGGGTCTAATGAAAAACTGTTTTTT.

CDR3 bases: TGTGCCAGCAGCTTAGTCGGGGGGGCCGGTAATGAGCAGTTCTTC. Its translation is CASSLVGGAGNEQFF. V and J are TRBV13 and TRBJ2-1; 8 nucleotides match TRBD2. Germline CDR1 reads PRHDT; CDR2 reads FYEKMQ (reference sequence). The CDR3 extends over 15 amino acids. Unmatched junction bases numbered 6, after V lost 1 base and J lost 7 bases.

This chain's CDR3 is CASSYSQLAWGYGYTF. DNA for the CDR3: TGTGCCAGCAGTTACTCTCAGCTTGCTTGGGGTTATGGCTACACCTTC. The chain recombines TRBV6-5 with TRBJ1-2; D gene uncertain. Between the trimmed V and J ends, which lost 0 bases and 5 bases, there was a span of 16 bases. Germline V gives CDR1 MNHEY, CDR2 SVGAGI. The CDR3 sequence is 16 residues long.

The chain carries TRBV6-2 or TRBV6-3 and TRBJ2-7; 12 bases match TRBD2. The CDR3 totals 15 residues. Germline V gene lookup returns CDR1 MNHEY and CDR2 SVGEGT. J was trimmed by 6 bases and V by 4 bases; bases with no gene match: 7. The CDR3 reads CASSSGLAGIPEQYV. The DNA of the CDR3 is TGTGCCAGCAGTTCCGGACTAGCGGGGATTCCCGAGCAGTACGTC.

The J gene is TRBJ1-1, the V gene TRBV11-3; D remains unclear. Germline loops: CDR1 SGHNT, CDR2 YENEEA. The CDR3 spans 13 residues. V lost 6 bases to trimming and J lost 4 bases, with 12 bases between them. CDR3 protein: CASRYRPSTEAFF. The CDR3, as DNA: TGTGCCAGCAGATATCGACCGAGCACTGAAGCTTTCTTT.

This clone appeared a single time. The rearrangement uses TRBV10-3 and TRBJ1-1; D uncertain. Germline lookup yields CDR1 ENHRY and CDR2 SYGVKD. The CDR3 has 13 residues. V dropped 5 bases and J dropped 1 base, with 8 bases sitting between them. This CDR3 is CAISPTTNTEAFF. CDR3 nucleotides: TGTGCCATCAGTCCAACCACGAACACTGAAGCTTTCTTT.

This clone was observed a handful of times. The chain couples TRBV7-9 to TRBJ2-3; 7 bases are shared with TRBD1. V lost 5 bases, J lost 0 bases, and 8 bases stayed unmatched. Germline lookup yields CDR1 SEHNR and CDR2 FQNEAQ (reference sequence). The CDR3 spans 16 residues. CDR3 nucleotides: TGTGCCAGCAGCCGAAGGGACAGCGACAGCACAGATACGCAGTATTTT. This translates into CASSRRDSDSTDTQYF.

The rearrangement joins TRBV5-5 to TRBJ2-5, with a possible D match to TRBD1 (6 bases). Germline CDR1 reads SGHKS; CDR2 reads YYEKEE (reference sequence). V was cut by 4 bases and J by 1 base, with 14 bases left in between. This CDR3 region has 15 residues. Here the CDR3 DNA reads TGTGCCAGCAGCCGCGCTGGACAGCTCCAAGAGACCCAGTACTTC. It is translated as CASSRAGQLQETQYF.

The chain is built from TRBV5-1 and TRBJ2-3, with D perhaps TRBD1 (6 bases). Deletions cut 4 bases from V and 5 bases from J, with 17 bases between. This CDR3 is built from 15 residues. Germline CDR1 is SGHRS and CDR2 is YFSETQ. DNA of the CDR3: TGCGCCAGCAGCATGGACAGCTCCCGGAGAGATACGCAGTATTTT. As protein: CASSMDSSRRDTQYF.

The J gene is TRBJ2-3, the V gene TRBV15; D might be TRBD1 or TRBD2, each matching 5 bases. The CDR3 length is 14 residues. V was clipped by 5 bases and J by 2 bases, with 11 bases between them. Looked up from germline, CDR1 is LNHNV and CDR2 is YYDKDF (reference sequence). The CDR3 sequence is CATSPYGATDTQYF. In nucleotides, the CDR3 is TGTGCCACCAGCCCCTACGGGGCCACAGATACGCAGTATTTT.

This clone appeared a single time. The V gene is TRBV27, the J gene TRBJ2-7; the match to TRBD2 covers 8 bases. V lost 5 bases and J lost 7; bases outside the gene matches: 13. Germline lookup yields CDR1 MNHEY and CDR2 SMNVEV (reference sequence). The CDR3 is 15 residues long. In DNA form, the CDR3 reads TGTGCCAGCAGTCCCCGTAGTAGCGGGGTCTGGGAGCAGTACTTC. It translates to CASSPRSSGVWEQYF.

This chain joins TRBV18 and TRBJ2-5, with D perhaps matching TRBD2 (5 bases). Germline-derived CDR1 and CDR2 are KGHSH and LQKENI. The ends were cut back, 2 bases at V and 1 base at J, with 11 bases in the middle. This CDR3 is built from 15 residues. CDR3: CASSPTGMGQETQYF. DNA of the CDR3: TGTGCCAGCTCACCAACGGGGATGGGCCAAGAGACCCAGTACTTC.

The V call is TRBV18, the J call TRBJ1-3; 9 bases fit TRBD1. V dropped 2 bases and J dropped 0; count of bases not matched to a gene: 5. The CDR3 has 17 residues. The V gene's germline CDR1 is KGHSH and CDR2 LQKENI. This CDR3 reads CASSPIGQGSSGNTIYF. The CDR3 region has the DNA TGTGCCAGCTCACCAATTGGACAGGGGAGCTCTGGAAACACCATATATTTT.

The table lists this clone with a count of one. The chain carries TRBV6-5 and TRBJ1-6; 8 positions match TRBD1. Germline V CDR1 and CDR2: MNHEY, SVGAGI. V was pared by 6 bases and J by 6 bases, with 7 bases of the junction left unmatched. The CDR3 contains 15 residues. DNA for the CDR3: TGTGCCAGCAGCCTTAGGACAGGGTTTAATTCACCCCTCCACTTT. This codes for CASSLRTGFNSPLHF.

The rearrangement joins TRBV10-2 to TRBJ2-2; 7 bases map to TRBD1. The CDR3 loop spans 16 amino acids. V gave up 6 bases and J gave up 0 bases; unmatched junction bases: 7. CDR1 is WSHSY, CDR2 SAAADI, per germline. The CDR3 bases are TGCGCCAGCAGGCTAACAGGGGCCCCGAACACCGGGGAGCTGTTTTTT. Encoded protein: CASRLTGAPNTGELFF.

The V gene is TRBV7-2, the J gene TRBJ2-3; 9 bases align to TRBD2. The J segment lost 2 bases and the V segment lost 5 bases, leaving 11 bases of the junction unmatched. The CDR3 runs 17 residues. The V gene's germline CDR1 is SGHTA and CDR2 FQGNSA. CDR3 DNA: TGTGCCAGCAGCCTGGTTGCGGGCGGGGGGGCCACAGATACGCAGTATTTT. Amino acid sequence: CASSLVAGGGATDTQYF. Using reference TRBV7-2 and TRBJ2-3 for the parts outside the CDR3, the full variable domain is GAGVSQSPSNKVTEKGKDVELRCDPISGHTALYWYRQSLGQGLEFLIYFQGNSAPDKSGLPSDRFSAERTGGSVSTLTIQRTQQEDSAVYLCASSLVAGGGATDTQYFGPGTRLTVL.